This TCR beta chain was captured in a study of T cells in Graves' hyperthyroidism and ophthalmopathy. In the study overall: Pretreatment peripheral blood was obtained at initial diagnosis. Study-wide results and caveats: Ophthalmopathy and stable hyperthyroidism were separated by a 13 V-J model.

Ophthalmopathy patients all had a Clinical Activity Score of at least 3, a NOSPECS grade of at least 4 and disease under 3 months old. Diagnoses used clinical symptoms, serum thyroxine and TRAb, thyroid ultrasound and orbital computed tomography. TCR beta CDR3 regions were amplified from RNA transcripts. First-round RT-PCR of the TCR CDR3 relied on the HTBI primer set. TCRdb used MiXCR to reprocess the multiplex PCR reads, holding one entry per CDR3 protein. The table has around 600,000 distinct CDR3 sequences, about 14% seen once. Concerning this clonotype itself: As yet, its antigen is unknown.

There are 14 residues in the CDR3. In germline, CDR1 is SEHNR, CDR2 FQNEAQ (reference sequence). V was pared by 5 bases and J by 7 bases, with 17 bases between. This sequence originates from a woman aged 50 to 60 with Graves' ophthalmopathy. The sequenced sample was blood. The chain carries TRBV7-9 and TRBJ2-5; possibly TRBD1 for D (6 bases). The CDR3 protein is CASSLRQAGGTQYF. The CDR3 DNA follows: TGTGCCAGCAGCCTGCGACAGGCTGGAGGGACCCAGTACTTC.